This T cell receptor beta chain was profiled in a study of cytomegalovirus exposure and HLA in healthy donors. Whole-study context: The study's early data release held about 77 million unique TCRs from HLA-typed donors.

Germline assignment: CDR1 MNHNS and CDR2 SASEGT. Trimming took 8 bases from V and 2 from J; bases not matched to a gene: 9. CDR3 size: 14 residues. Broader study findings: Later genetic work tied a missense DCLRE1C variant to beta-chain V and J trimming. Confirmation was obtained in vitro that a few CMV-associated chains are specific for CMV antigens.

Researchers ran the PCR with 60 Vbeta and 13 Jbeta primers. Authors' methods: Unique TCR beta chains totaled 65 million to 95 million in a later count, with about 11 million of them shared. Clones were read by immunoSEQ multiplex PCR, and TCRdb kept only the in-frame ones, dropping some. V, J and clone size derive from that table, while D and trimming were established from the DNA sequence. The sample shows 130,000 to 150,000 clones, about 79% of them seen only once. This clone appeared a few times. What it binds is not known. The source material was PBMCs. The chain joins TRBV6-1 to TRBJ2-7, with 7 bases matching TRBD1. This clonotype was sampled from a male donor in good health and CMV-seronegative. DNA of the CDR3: TGTGCCAGCCAATCACAGGGGAATCCCTACGAGCAGTACTTC. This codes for CASQSQGNPYEQYF.